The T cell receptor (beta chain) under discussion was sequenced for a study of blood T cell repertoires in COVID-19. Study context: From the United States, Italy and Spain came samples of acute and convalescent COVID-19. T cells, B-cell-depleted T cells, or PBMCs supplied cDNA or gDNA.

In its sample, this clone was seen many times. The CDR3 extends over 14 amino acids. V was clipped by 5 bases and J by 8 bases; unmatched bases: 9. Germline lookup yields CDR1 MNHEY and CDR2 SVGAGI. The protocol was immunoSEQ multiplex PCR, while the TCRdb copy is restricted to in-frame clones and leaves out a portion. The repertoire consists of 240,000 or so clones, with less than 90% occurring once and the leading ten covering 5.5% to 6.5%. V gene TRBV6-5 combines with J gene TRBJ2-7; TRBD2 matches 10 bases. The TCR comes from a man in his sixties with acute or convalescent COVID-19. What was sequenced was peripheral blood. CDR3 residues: CASSLGTSGDQQYF. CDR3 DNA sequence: TGTGCCAGCAGTCTAGGTACTAGCGGGGATCAGCAGTACTTC.